This TCR beta chain was identified in a study of CD4 T cells in relation to SARS-CoV-2 and coronaviruses. Germline-derived CDR1 and CDR2 are SNHLY and FYNNEI. The CDR3 length is 15 residues. The method was immunoSEQ multiplex PCR; TCRdb's version includes in-frame clones alone and lacks a portion of them. The sample holds about 43,000 clones, about four fifths seen once. Details on this clone: Its antigen is unknown. At one end the junction does not follow the germline gene, possibly because of a read error.

V and J are TRBV2 and TRBJ2-1, with 9 positions matching TRBD2. This sequence originates from an adult with COVID-19. Sequencing was performed on naive CD4+ T cells from PBMCs, cultured in vitro. Regarding subset: naive CD4+ T cells isolated by negative enrichment. The CDR3 sequence: CASSQAGGGYNEQFF. The CDR3 region has the DNA TGTGCCAGCAGTCAAGCGGGAGGTGGCTACAATGAGCAGTTCTTC.